Below, 8 T cell receptor beta chains from the same sample are listed, as sequenced in a study of blood T cell repertoires in COVID-19. Sequenced by immunoSEQ multiplex PCR; TCRdb stores in-frame clones only, minus some. The sample carries a few hundred thousand clones, approximately 84% recorded once. Sequencing was performed on peripheral blood. The receptor source for this set is a person aged 70 to 85 with COVID-19, enrolled during active disease.

This clone was found once. The V gene is TRBV20-1, the J gene TRBJ2-5, with no clear D. Germline CDR1 and CDR2: DFQATT and SNEGSKA (reference sequence). The V end was cut by 5 bases, the J end by 4 bases, with 14 bases between. The CDR3 is 13 amino acids. The CDR3 region is CSARGEVGETQYF. The CDR3 bases are TGCAGTGCTCGTGGAGAGGTTGGAGAGACCCAGTACTTC.

Only a few counts were recorded for this clone. V is TRBV29-1 and J is TRBJ1-1; 7 bases line up with TRBD1. The germline CDR1 and CDR2 sequences are SQVTM and ANQGSEA. V shed 2 bases, J shed 13 bases, and the junction held 7 bases outside the gene matches. CDR3 length: 11 residues. This CDR3 is CSVEKGALFFF. The CDR3, as DNA: TGCAGCGTTGAAAAGGGGGCGCTTTTTTTCTTT.

The gene calls are TRBV5-6 and TRBJ2-1; 9 positions match TRBD2. Germline CDR1 and CDR2: SGHDT and YYEEEE. This CDR3 region has 18 residues. V lost 5 bases to trimming and J lost 7 bases; unmatched junction nucleotides: 19. CDR3 sequence (DNA): TGTGCCAGCAGTTACTCGGGGCTAGCGGGACATTCGGGGAATGAGCAGTTCTTC. Its protein product is CASSYSGLAGHSGNEQFF.

The V and J genes are TRBV5-1 and TRBJ1-1; D is unclear. Germline assignment: CDR1 SGHRS and CDR2 YFSETQ. The germline V and J ends were trimmed by 2 bases and 1 base, with 3 bases remaining between them. The CDR3 extends over 12 amino acids. CDR3 sequence (DNA): TGCGCCAGCAGCTTTCGGAACACTGAAGCTTTCTTT. This translates into CASSFRNTEAFF.

The V call is TRBV5-4, the J call TRBJ1-2; D gene unclear. This CDR3 is built from 13 residues. Germline values: CDR1 SGHNT, CDR2 YYREEE (reference sequence). The germline V and J ends were trimmed by 0 bases and 9 bases, with 12 bases remaining between them. The DNA of the CDR3 is TGTGCCAGCAGCTTGGTGGGAGGAAAAAGCTACACCTTC. Residues: CASSLVGGKSYTF.

The DNA of the CDR3 is TGTGCCAGCAGCTTACGTCGTGCCCGGGAACAAGAGACCCAGTACTTC. Its translation is CASSLRRAREQETQYF. The chain joins TRBV11-1 to TRBJ2-5; D is possibly TRBD2 (5 bases). Deletions cut 2 bases from V and 2 bases from J, with 15 bases between. Per the germline V gene, CDR1 is SGHAT and CDR2 is FQDESV (reference sequence). The CDR3 is 16 amino acids.

J is TRBJ2-7 and V is TRBV30; TRBD2 aligns across 7 bases. Losses at the gene ends were 5 bases for V and 7 bases for J; bases not matched to a gene: 5. This CDR3 is built from 11 residues. Germline V CDR1 and CDR2: GTSNPN, SVGIG (reference sequence). In DNA form, the CDR3 reads TGTGCCTGGGAACTAGCGCGGGAGCAGTACTTC. Protein: CAWELAREQYF.

The CDR3 bases are TGTGCCAGCAGTTCACCCATAACAGCGAACACTGAAGCTTTCTTT. This codes for CASSSPITANTEAFF. The gene calls are TRBV6-5 and TRBJ1-1; no firm D call. Germline V gene data show CDR1 as MNHEY and CDR2 as SVGAGI. This CDR3 contains 15 residues. Trimming cost V 4 bases and J 1 base, with 13 bases left between them.